The rows below give T cell receptor beta chains drawn from one sample of a study of blood T cell repertoires in COVID-19. Data came from immunoSEQ multiplex PCR; TCRdb stores just in-frame clones and leaves some out. The sample shows under 200,000 clones, 80% to 85% of them seen only once. The sequenced material came from peripheral blood. These receptors originate from an older man with active or convalescent COVID-19. Each CDR3 is given with its conserved first and last residue. D genes are given only for firm matches. Clone sizes are given selectively: once, few, many, or a class where the clone is expanded.

v_call	d_call	clone_size	cdr3_length	j_call	cdr3_nt	cdr3_aa
TRBV5-1	NA	NA	15	TRBJ2-1	TGCGCCAGCAGCTTGCAGGGGATGACCTACAATGAGCAGTTCTTC	CASSLQGMTYNEQFF
TRBV30	NA	NA	13	TRBJ1-2	TGTGCCTGGAGTGTCACAACAGGGTATGGCTACACCTTC	CAWSVTTGYGYTF
TRBV4-3	TRBD2	NA	19	TRBJ2-1	TGCGCCAGCAGCCAAGATGTTTCTTTCGGTAGCGGGAGCTGGTATGAGCAGTTCTTC	CASSQDVSFGSGSWYEQFF
TRBV29-1	TRBD2	NA	14	TRBJ2-3	TGCAGCACCCGGACTAGCGGCTACCCAGATACGCAGTATTTT	CSTRTSGYPDTQYF
TRBV7-6	TRBD2	NA	15	TRBJ2-3	TGTGCCAGCAGCTTAGAACTAGCGGTTACAGATACGCAGTATTTT	CASSLELAVTDTQYF
TRBV7-3	TRBD1	NA	17	TRBJ2-6	TGTGCCAGCAGCCCGGACAGGGTCGACTCTGGGGCCAACGTCCTGACTTTC	CASSPDRVDSGANVLTF
TRBV24-1	TRBD2	few	17	TRBJ2-2	TGTGCCACCAGTGATTCCAAAACTAGCGGCAGCACCGGGGAGCTGTTTTTT	CATSDSKTSGSTGELFF
TRBV7-6	NA	NA	15	TRBJ2-7	TGTGCCAGCAGCTGGGGCGGGACCGAGACCTACGAGCAGTACTTC	CASSWGGTETYEQYF
TRBV3-1/TRBV3-2	NA	NA	15	TRBJ1-5	TGTGCCAGCAGCCCGCAGGGATATAGCAATCAGCCCCAGCATTTT	CASSPQGYSNQPQHF
TRBV30	TRBD1	few	13	TRBJ1-6	TGTGCCTGGAGGGGGACAGAAAATTCACCCCTCCACTTT	CAWRGTENSPLHF
TRBV6-5	NA	NA	16	TRBJ1-5	TGTGCCAGCAGTTTATCCCCCGGGGGGGCCAATCAGCCCCAGCATTTT	CASSLSPGGANQPQHF
TRBV5-8	NA	NA	15	TRBJ1-2	TGTGCCAGCAGCAGCCGGGACAAACTCCTCTCCGGCTACACCTTC	CASSSRDKLLSGYTF
TRBV7-2	TRBD1	NA	14	TRBJ2-2	TGTGCCAGCACACGGGACAGCCCATCCGGGGAGCTGTTTTTT	CASTRDSPSGELFF
TRBV12-3/TRBV12-4	NA	NA	12	TRBJ1-5	TGTGCCAGCAGTTTTGGAGACCAGCCCCAGCATTTT	CASSFGDQPQHF
TRBV7-3	NA	NA	17	TRBJ1-1	TGTGCCAGCAGCTTAAAGCCCCCCGGGGGAACTAACACTGAAGCTTTCTTT	CASSLKPPGGTNTEAFF
TRBV28	NA	NA	14	TRBJ2-7	TGTGCCAGCATCCCAAGCAGGGTGCCCTACGAGCAGTACTTC	CASIPSRVPYEQYF
TRBV7-2	NA	NA	16	TRBJ1-1	TGTGCCAGCAGCTTACAAGCTCGCGCACTGAACACTGAAGCTTTCTTT	CASSLQARALNTEAFF
TRBV11-2	NA	NA	15	TRBJ2-7	TGTGCCAGCAGCTTAGATCTGCTAGGTTCCTACGAGCAGTACTTC	CASSLDLLGSYEQYF
TRBV2	NA	NA	14	TRBJ1-4	TGTGCCAGCAGTGATATCGTTAGGGGTGAAAAACTGTTTTTT	CASSDIVRGEKLFF
TRBV5-1	TRBD2	NA	16	TRBJ2-7	TGCGCCAGCAGCTTGGGGACTAGCGGGAGGCAGGACGAGCAGTACTTC	CASSLGTSGRQDEQYF
TRBV19	NA	NA	15	TRBJ1-5	TGTGCCAGTAGTATTCGTGGGGGCAAGGGTCAGCCCCAGCATTTT	CASSIRGGKGQPQHF
TRBV15	NA	NA	15	TRBJ2-3	TGTGCCACCAGATCACAGGGTCTCCGCACAGATACGCAGTATTTT	CATRSQGLRTDTQYF
TRBV3-1/TRBV3-2	TRBD1	NA	14	TRBJ1-2	TGTGCCAGCAGCCCCTGGGACAGGGACTATGGCTACACCTTC	CASSPWDRDYGYTF
TRBV7-2	TRBD1	few	14	TRBJ1-1	TGTGCCAGCAGCTCCGGACAGGGACAATCGGAAGCTTTCTTT	CASSSGQGQSEAFF
TRBV7-2	NA	NA	12	TRBJ2-7	TGTGCCAGCAGCCCCAGCGTAGGCGAGCAGTACTTC	CASSPSVGEQYF
TRBV6-4	NA	NA	13	TRBJ2-2	TGTGCCAGCAGTGCTAGTCGTGTCGGGGAGCTGTTTTTT	CASSASRVGELFF
TRBV10-3	NA	NA	13	TRBJ1-2	TGTGCCATCAGTGAGTCGGAGGGGTCTGGCTACACCTTC	CAISESEGSGYTF
TRBV5-4	TRBD1	NA	14	TRBJ2-5	TGTGCCAGCAGCTCGACAGGGGGCATGGAGACCCAGTACTTC	CASSSTGGMETQYF
TRBV2	NA	NA	15	TRBJ1-1	TGTGCCAGCAGTGAACGGGAAACACGGAACACTGAAGCTTTCTTT	CASSERETRNTEAFF
TRBV5-1	NA	NA	13	TRBJ2-6	TGCGCCAGCAGCTCCGCTGGGGCCAACGTCCTGACTTTC	CASSSAGANVLTF
TRBV29-1	TRBD1	NA	12	TRBJ1-4	TGCAGCGGGGGACAGTTAAATGAAAAACTGTTTTTT	CSGGQLNEKLFF
TRBV4-1	TRBD1	NA	15	TRBJ2-7	TGCGCCAGCAGCCGAGGGGACAGGGGCAACTACGAGCAGTACTTC	CASSRGDRGNYEQYF
TRBV5-1	NA	NA	15	TRBJ1-1	TGCGCCAGCAGCTCCTCTAGGGAAGGAGGCACTGAAGCTTTCTTT	CASSSSREGGTEAFF